The clone carrying this T cell receptor (beta chain) was seen a few times. Its antigen is still unknown. This sequence may be a read error, since a much larger clone differs from it by one base. The data stem from a study of T cells in Graves' hyperthyroidism and ophthalmopathy. Study-wide results and caveats: Most thyroid clonotypes expanded above 0.001 appeared in blood too.

The CDR3 has 12 amino acids. The germline CDR1 and CDR2 sequences are MDHEN and SYDVKM. The CDR3 regions of TCR beta were amplified from RNA transcripts. The HTBI primer set drove a first-round RT-PCR of the TCR CDR3. MiXCR, applied by TCRdb to the multiplex PCR reads, yields one record per CDR3 protein. The repertoire holds around 350,000 distinct CDR3 sequences, with about a sixth as singletons. On the basis of clinical symptoms, serum thyroxine and TRAb, thyroid ultrasound and orbital computed tomography, diagnoses were made. Source material: blood. The sequence derives from a woman aged 25 to 45 with Graves' hyperthyroidism that later progressed to Graves' ophthalmopathy. The chain links TRBV28 to TRBJ2-7; unclear D gene. DNA for the CDR3: TGTGTCAGCAGCCTTGACCACTACGAGCAGTACTTC. It encodes CVSSLDHYEQYF.